This entry describes one T cell receptor beta chain. CDR1 MNHEY and CDR2 SVGEGT come from the germline V gene. V was trimmed by 0 bases and J by 3 bases, leaving 14 bases between them. The CDR3 contains 16 residues. This sample was included in a study of blood T cell repertoires in COVID-19. Study-wide context: The samples span acute and convalescent COVID-19 from the United States, Italy and Spain. Nucleic acid was either cDNA or gDNA, and it came from T cells, B-cell-depleted T cells, or PBMCs.

Original methodology: Nucleated cell counts were estimated from reference gene primer amplification. Assay used: immunoSEQ multiplex PCR; TCRdb lists only in-frame clones, some missing. That table is the source of V, J and clone size, and D and trimming were worked out from the DNA. The sample holds over 45,000 clones, 83% seen once. The sequenced material came from peripheral blood. The TCR originated in a man in his 60s with active COVID-19. The chain recombines TRBV6-2 or TRBV6-3 with TRBJ1-1; D is possibly TRBD1 (6 bases). The CDR3 DNA reads as TGTGCCAGCAGTTACTCTCGAGGGGCAGGGGACACTGAAGCTTTCTTT. Translated, it gives CASSYSRGAGDTEAFF.